The table lists the clone carrying this TCR beta chain with many counts. Its target is not known. This record comes from a study of Ad26.COV2.S vaccination and SARS-CoV-2 variants. Study outcomes and limitations: Placebo recipients trailed vaccine recipients in spike-specific TCR breadth.

Sequencing was performed with immunoSEQ multiplex PCR; in TCRdb, only in-frame clones are kept and a portion is missing. The table has approximately 420,000 clones, approximately 86% seen once. Regarding treatment: around 19 received Ad26.COV2.S at low or high dose, single or two shots; about 5 received placebo; per-sample allocation not given. Material that was analyzed had been drawn on day 63 after the first vaccine or placebo injection. It was Wuhan-strain SARS-CoV-2 spike that the Ad26 vaccine vector expressed. Germline CDR1 reads LGHNA; CDR2 reads YNFKEQ. V gave up 1 base and J gave up 3 bases; unmatched junction bases: 8. This CDR3 region has 16 residues.

The receptor's source is a person between 18 and 60 years old who received the Ad26.COV2.S COVID-19 vaccine or a placebo. J is TRBJ2-7 and V is TRBV4-2; 8 nucleotides agree with TRBD2. The specimen comprised peripheral blood, sampled in a trial of Ad26.COV2.S vaccine versus placebo. The CDR3 DNA sequence: TGTGCCAGCAGCCAAGTGAGAGAGAGCGGGGGCTACGAGCAGTACTTC. This translates into CASSQVRESGGYEQYF.